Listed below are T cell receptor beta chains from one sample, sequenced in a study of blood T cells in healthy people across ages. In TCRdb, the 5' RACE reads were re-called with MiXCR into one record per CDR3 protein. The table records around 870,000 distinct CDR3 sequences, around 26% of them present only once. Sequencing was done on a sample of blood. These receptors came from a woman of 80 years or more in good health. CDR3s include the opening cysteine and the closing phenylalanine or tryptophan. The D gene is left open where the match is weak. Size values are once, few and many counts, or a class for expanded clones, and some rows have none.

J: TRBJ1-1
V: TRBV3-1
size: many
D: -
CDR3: CASSQEPWRAFF
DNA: TGTGCCAGCAGCCAAGAACCCTGGAGGGCTTTCTTT

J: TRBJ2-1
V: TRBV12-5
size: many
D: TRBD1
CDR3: CASGRGQGARNEQFF
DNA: TGTGCTAGTGGTCGGGGACAGGGGGCGCGCAATGAGCAGTTCTTC

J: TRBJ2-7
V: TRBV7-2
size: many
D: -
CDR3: CASSPTAAAEQYF
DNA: TGTGCCAGCAGCCCGACGGCGGCAGCCGAGCAGTACTTC

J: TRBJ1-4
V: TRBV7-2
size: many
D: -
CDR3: CASSLGGPITNEKLFF
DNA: TGTGCCAGCAGCTTAGGAGGGCCTATAACTAATGAAAAACTGTTTTTT

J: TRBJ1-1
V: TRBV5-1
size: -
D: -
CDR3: CASSIRWDTEAFF
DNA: TGCGCCAGCAGCATTCGGTGGGACACTGAAGCTTTCTTT

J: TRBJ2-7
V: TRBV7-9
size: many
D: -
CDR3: CASSLGQTEQYF
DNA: TGTGCCAGCAGCTTAGGACAGACGGAGCAGTACTTC

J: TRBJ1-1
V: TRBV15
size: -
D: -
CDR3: CATRPPTGTENTEAFF
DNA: TGTGCCACCAGGCCTCCTACCGGGACGGAGAACACTGAAGCTTTCTTT

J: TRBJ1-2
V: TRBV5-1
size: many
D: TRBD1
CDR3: CASSLVRGDRDGYTF
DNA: TGCGCCAGCAGCTTGGTTCGAGGGGACAGGGATGGCTACACCTTC

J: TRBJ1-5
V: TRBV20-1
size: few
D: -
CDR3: CSARDLRGEDQPQHF
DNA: TGCAGTGCTAGAGATCTCAGGGGTGAGGATCAGCCCCAGCATTTT

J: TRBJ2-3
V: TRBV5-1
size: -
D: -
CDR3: CASSRRQVGDTQYF
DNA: TGCGCCAGCAGCAGAAGACAGGTAGGGGATACGCAGTATTTT

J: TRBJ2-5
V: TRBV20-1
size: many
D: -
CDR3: CSARRPEQETQYF
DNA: TGCAGTGCTAGGAGGCCAGAACAAGAGACCCAGTACTTC

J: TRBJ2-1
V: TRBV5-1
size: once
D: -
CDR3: CASSLESSREQFF
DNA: TGCGCCAGCAGCTTGGAGTCCTCGCGGGAGCAGTTCTTC

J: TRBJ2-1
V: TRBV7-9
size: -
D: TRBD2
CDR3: CASSNSGLARNEQFF
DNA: TGTGCCAGCAGCAACTCTGGACTAGCGCGAAATGAGCAGTTCTTC

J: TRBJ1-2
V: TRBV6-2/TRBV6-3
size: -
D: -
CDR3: CASSLPGTRGRGYGYTF
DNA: TGTGCCAGCAGTCTTCCTGGGACACGCGGCCGTGGCTATGGCTACACCTTC

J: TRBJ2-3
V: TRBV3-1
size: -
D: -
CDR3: CASSLAGGPQADTQYF
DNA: TGTGCCAGCAGCCTCGCCGGGGGGCCGCAGGCAGATACGCAGTATTTT

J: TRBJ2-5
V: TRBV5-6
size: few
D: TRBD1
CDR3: CASSFRRTGGKRREQETQYF
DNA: TGTGCCAGCAGCTTTCGTAGGACAGGGGGCAAAAGGAGGGAGCAAGAGACCCAGTACTTC

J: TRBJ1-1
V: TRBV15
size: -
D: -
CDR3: CATSRDWVGSEAFF
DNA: TGTGCCACCAGCAGAGATTGGGTGGGGAGTGAAGCTTTCTTT

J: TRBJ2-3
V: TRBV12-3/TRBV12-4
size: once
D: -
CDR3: CACSGGGSADTEYF
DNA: TGTGCCTGCAGTGGAGGAGGGAGCGCAGATACGGAGTATTTT

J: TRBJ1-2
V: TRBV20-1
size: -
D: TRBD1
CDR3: CRAFTGEDYGYTF
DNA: TGCAGGGCTTTTACAGGGGAGGACTATGGCTACACCTTC

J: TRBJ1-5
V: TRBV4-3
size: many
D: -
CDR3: CASSQDAYQPQHF
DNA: TGCGCCAGCAGCCAAGATGCCTATCAGCCCCAGCATTTT

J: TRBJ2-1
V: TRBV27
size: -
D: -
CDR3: CASSLTGQHNEQFF
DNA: TGTGCCAGCAGTTTGACCGGGCAACACAATGAGCAGTTCTTC

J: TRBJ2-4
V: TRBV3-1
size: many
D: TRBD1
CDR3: CASSQDGQGRYF
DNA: TGTGCCAGCAGCCAAGATGGACAGGGACGGTACTTC

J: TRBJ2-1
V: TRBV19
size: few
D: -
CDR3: CASSGGPLSYNEQFF
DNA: TGTGCCAGTAGTGGGGGGCCCCTCTCCTACAATGAGCAGTTCTTC

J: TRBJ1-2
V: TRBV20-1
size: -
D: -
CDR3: CSARVPGIYGYGYTF
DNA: TGCAGTGCTAGAGTTCCCGGGATATACGGCTATGGCTACACCTTC

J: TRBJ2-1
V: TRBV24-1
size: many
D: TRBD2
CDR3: CATSDRGLGRYNEQFF
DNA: TGTGCCACCAGTGACCGGGGACTAGGAAGGTACAATGAGCAGTTCTTC

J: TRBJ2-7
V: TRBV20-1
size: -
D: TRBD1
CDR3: CSALGQVPSYEQYF
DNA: TGCAGTGCTCTGGGACAGGTTCCCTCCTACGAGCAGTACTTC

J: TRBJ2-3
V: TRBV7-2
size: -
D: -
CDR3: CASSQNAPSTDTQYF
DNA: TGTGCCAGCAGCCAGAACGCCCCCAGCACAGATACGCAGTATTTT

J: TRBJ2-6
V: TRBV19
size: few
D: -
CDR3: CASSMSPGASGANVLTF
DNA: TGTGCCAGTAGTATGTCGCCCGGGGCCTCTGGGGCCAACGTCCTGACTTTC

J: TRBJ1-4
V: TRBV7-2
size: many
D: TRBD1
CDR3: CASSLARGQHEKLFF
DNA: TGTGCCAGCAGCTTAGCGAGGGGACAGCATGAAAAACTGTTTTTT

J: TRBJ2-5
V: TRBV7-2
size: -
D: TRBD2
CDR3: CASSLVSGMLETQYF
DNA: TGTGCCAGCAGCTTAGTTAGCGGGATGTTGGAGACCCAGTACTTC

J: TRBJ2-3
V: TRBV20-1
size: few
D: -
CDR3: CSARGGTDTQYF
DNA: TGCAGTGCGCGAGGGGGCACAGATACGCAGTATTTT

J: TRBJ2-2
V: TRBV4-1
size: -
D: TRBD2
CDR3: CASSQRSGANTGELFF
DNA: TGCGCCAGCAGCCAACGTAGCGGGGCGAACACCGGGGAGCTGTTTTTT

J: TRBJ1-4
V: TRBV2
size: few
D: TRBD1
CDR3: CASTTGGLEKLFF
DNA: TGTGCCAGCACGACAGGGGGCCTTGAAAAACTGTTTTTT

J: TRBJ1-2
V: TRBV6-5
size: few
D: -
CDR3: CASRGGAFYGYTF
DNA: TGTGCCAGCAGGGGAGGGGCTTTCTATGGCTACACCTTC

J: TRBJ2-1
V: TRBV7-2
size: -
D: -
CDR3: CASSLISTHEQFF
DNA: TGTGCCAGCAGCTTAATATCGACGCATGAGCAGTTCTTC

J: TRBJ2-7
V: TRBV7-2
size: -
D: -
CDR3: CASNSDCAAYEQYF
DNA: TGTGCCAGCAACTCGGACTGTGCCGCCTACGAGCAGTACTTC

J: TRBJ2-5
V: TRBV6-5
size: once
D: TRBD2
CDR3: CASSRLAERETQYF
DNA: TGTGCCAGCAGCAGACTAGCGGAGAGGGAGACCCAGTACTTC

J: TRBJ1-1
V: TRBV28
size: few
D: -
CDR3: CASSSGAGLNTEAFF
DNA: TGTGCCAGCAGTTCAGGGGCAGGGTTGAACACTGAAGCTTTCTTT

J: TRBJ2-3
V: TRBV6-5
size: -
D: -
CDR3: CASSYGRGIVGTDTQYF
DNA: TGTGCCAGCAGTTACGGTCGGGGTATAGTCGGGACAGATACGCAGTATTTT

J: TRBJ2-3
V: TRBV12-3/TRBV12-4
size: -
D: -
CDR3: CASRVQGTRADTQYF
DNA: TGTGCCAGCAGGGTCCAGGGAACTAGAGCAGATACGCAGTATTTT

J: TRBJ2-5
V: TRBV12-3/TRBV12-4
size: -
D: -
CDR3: CASSSGHKETQYF
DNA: TGTGCCAGCAGTTCGGGACACAAAGAGACCCAGTACTTC

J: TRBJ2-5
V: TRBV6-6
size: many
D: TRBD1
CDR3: CASSDDREETQYF
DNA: TGTGCCAGCAGTGATGACAGGGAAGAGACCCAGTACTTC

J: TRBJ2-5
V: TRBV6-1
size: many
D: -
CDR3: CASSDVRGVRETQYF
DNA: TGTGCCAGCAGTGACGTTCGAGGGGTCCGGGAGACCCAGTACTTC

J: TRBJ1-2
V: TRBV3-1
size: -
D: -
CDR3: CASSHLTGGYGYTF
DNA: TGTGCCAGCAGCCACCTAACTGGGGGTTATGGCTACACCTTC

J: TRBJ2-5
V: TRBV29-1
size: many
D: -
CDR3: CSYAGGGETQYF
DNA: TGCAGTTACGCCGGGGGAGGAGAGACCCAGTACTTC